The entry below gives a single T cell receptor (beta chain) sequence along with its context. Antigen unknown. The data were taken from a study of T-cell reconstitution after alpha-beta-depleted transplantation in children. The CDR3 totals 15 residues. The germline V gene encodes CDR1 MNHEY and CDR2 SVGAGI. V lost 2 bases and J lost 6, with 14 bases in between. Study findings and constraints: Some patients' high day-60 TCRbeta diversity was traced to surviving recipient T cells and thymic progenitors. Newly produced T cells mostly accounted for T-cell counts and diversity one year post-transplant. Two months or so post-transplant, alpha-beta T cells reportedly derived from several hundred expanded graft clones.

As it was prepared, the TCRbeta library received unique molecular identifiers. Via MiXCR, TCRdb re-called the PCR reads, giving one row per CDR3 protein. The profile shows approximately 300,000 distinct CDR3 sequences, 9.5% to 13% of them singletons. The TCR comes from a boy under two years old with acute myeloid leukemia, due to receive a stem cell transplant. This material consisted of PBMCs, taken before TCRalphabeta/CD19-depleted stem cell transplant. V gene TRBV6-5 combines with J gene TRBJ1-5; a weak D match, TRBD1 (6 bases). The CDR3 DNA reads as TGTGCCAGCAGTTACAAAGGGGGTAGGACTCAGCCCCAGCATTTT. Its protein is CASSYKGGRTQPQHF.